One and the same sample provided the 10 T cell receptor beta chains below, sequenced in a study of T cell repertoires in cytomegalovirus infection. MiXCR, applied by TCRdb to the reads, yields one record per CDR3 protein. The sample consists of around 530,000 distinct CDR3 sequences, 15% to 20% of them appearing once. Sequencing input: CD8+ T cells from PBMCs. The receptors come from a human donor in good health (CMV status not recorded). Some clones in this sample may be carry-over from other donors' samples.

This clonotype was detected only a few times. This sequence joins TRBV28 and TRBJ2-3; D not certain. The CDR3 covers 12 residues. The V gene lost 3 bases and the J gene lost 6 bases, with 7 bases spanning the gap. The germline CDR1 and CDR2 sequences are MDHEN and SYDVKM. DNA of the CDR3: TGTGCCAGCAGTTTCCCCCCCGATACGCAGTATTTT. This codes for CASSFPPDTQYF.

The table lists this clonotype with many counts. In DNA, the CDR3 is TGTGCCAGCAGAACCCGAGGGGCCGGGGAGCTGTTTTTT. Amino acids: CASRTRGAGELFF. The chain is built from TRBV7-2 and TRBJ2-2; either TRBD1 or TRBD2 may supply D (5 bases each). V was shortened by 6 bases and J by 6 bases, with 11 bases between the two germline ends. The CDR3 sequence is 13 residues long. Looked up from germline, CDR1 is SGHTA and CDR2 is FQGNSA.

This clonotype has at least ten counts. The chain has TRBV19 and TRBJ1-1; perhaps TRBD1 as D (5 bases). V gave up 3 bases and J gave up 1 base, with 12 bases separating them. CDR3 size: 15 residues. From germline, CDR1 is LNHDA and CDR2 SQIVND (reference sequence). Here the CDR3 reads CASSIPSRENTEAFF. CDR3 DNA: TGTGCCAGTAGTATCCCCTCCAGGGAGAACACTGAAGCTTTCTTT.

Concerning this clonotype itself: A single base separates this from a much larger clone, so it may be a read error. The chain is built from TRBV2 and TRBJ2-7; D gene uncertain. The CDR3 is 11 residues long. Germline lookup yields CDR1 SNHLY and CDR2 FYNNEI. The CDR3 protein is CASRGKHERYF. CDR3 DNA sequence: TGTGCCAGCAGAGGGAAACACGAGCGGTACTTC.

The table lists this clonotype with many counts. This CDR3 reads CASTLGGSLVETQYF. The CDR3 DNA reads TGTGCCAGCACCCTAGGCGGGAGTTTAGTAGAGACCCAGTACTTC. J is TRBJ2-5 and V is TRBV28; 7 bases line up with TRBD2. Per the germline V gene, CDR1 is MDHEN and CDR2 is SYDVKM. The CDR3 has 15 amino acids. The junction had 12 bases not matched to a gene; V was cut back by 7 bases and J by 4 bases. Variable domain in full (rest from reference TRBV28 and TRBJ2-5): DVKVTQSSRYLVKRTGEKVFLECVQDMDHENMFWYRQDPGLGLRLIYFSYDVKMKEKGDIPEGYSVSREKKERFSLILESASTNQTSMYLCASTLGGSLVETQYFGPGTRLLVL.

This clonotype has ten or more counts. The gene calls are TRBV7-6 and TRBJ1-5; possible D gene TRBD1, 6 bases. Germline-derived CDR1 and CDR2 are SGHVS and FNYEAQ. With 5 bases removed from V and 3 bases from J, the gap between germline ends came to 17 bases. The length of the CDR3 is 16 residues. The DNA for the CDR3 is TGTGCCAGCAGCCCGGCAGGGGTATTCAACAATCAGCCCCAGCATTTT. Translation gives CASSPAGVFNNQPQHF.

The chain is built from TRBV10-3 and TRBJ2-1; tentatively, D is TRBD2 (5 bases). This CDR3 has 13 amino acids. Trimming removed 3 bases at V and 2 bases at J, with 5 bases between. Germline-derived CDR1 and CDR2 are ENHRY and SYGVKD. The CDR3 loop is CAISDGAYNEQFF. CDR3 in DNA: TGTGCCATCAGTGACGGGGCCTACAATGAGCAGTTCTTC.

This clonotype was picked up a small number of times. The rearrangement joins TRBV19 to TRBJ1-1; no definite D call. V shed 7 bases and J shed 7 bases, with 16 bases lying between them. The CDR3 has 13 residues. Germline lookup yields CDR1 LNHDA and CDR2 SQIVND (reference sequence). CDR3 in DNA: TGTGCCAGTACCCCTGACGGGAACGGTGAAGCTTTCTTT. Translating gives CASTPDGNGEAFF.

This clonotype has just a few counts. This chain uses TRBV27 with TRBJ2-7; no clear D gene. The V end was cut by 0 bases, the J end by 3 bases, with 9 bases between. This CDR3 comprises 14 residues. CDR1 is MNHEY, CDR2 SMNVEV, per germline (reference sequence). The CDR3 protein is CASSLSFGSYEQYF. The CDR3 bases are TGTGCCAGCAGTTTATCCTTCGGCAGCTACGAGCAGTACTTC.

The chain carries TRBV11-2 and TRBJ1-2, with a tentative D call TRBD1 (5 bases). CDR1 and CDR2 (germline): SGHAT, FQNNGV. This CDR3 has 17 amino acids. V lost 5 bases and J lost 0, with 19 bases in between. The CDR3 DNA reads TGTGCCAGCAGCCATCCCGGGGCCCAAGCAACTAACTATGGCTACACCTTC. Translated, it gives CASSHPGAQATNYGYTF.